The present T cell receptor beta chain was sequenced within a study of T-cell reconstitution after alpha-beta-depleted transplantation in children. Preparation of the TCRbeta library involved a method that used unique molecular identifiers. TCRdb re-derived calls from the PCR reads in MiXCR, one entry per CDR3 protein. The sample has approximately 270,000 distinct CDR3 sequences, over 8% seen once; the top ten hold roughly a tenth. This clonotype was seen more than once but under ten times. Germline CDR1 reads SGHAT; CDR2 reads FQNNGV. V trimming: 5 bases; J trimming: 6 bases; junction bases outside the gene matches: 3. The CDR3 covers 12 residues.

The sequencing here drew on PBMCs from the stem cell graft donor, taken from the stem cell graft. This chain joins TRBV11-2 and TRBJ1-1; TRBD1 agrees at 7 bases. The sequence was obtained from a human donor who donated a stem cell graft to a child with SCID. For the CDR3, the DNA is TGTGCCAGCAGCGAACAGGGGTCTGAAGCTTTCTTT. The encoded protein is CASSEQGSEAFF.